The 27 T cell receptor beta chains presented below share a single source sample, sequenced in a study of shared clonotypes between healthy human individuals. Method: immunoSEQ multiplex PCR; TCRdb's copy keeps in-frame clones and lacks some. The sample has 500,000 or so clones, 90% to 97% seen once; the top ten hold about 0.068%. The source material was naive CD4+ T cells sorted from blood. Subset meaning: CD45RA+ positively selected. Receptors originate from a woman aged 30 to 39 in good health.

This rearrangement joins TRBV11-2 to TRBJ2-5; TRBD2 aligns across 12 bases. CDR3 length equals 14 residues. The V and J ends lost 4 bases and 11 bases, in that order; junction bases with no gene match: 8. Germline V gene lookup returns CDR1 SGHAT and CDR2 FQNNGV. The CDR3 loop reads CASSSHPGLAGQYF. CDR3 nucleotide sequence: TGTGCCAGCAGCTCTCACCCCGGACTAGCGGGGCAGTACTTC.

This chain connects TRBV5-1 to TRBJ2-3; 8 nucleotides line up with TRBD2. The trim removed 0 bases at V and 6 bases at J, leaving 9 bases unmatched. From germline, CDR1 is SGHRS and CDR2 YFSETQ. CDR3 length: 16 amino acids. CDR3 nucleotide sequence: TGCGCCAGCAGCTTGGTAGCTAGCGGGCCGGCGGATACGCAGTATTTT. Its protein product is CASSLVASGPADTQYF.

The rearrangement joins TRBV5-6 to TRBJ2-2; tentative D call: TRBD2 (6 bases). This CDR3 has 14 residues. The V end lost 4 bases, the J end lost 7 bases, and 14 bases lay between the germline ends. Germline V CDR1 and CDR2: SGHDT, YYEEEE. CDR3: CASSQAGRLGELFF. The CDR3 DNA reads as TGTGCCAGCAGCCAGGCGGGGAGGCTCGGGGAGCTGTTTTTT. Supplemented by reference TRBV5-6 and TRBJ2-2, the full variable domain reads DAGVTQSPTHLIKTRGQQVTLRCSPKSGHDTVSWYQQALGQGPQFIFQYYEEEERQRGNFPDRFSGHQFPNYSSELNVNALLLGDSALYLCASSQAGRLGELFFGEGSRLTVL.

The chain recombines TRBV27 with TRBJ2-3; 8 nucleotides line up with TRBD2. The CDR3 has 14 amino acids. Losses at the gene ends were 5 bases for V and 6 bases for J; bases not matched to a gene: 7. CDR1 and CDR2 from the germline V gene are MNHEY and SMNVEV (reference sequence). CDR3 DNA sequence: TGTGCCAGCAGTAAAGCGGGAGCCGTGGATACGCAGTATTTT. It specifies CASSKAGAVDTQYF.

V usage is TRBV2 and J usage is TRBJ2-4, with a possible D match to TRBD2 (5 bases). Germline CDR1 is SNHLY and CDR2 is FYNNEI. The ends were cut back, 8 bases at V and 8 bases at J, with 19 bases in the middle. The CDR3 contains 14 residues. In DNA form, the CDR3 reads TGTGCCAGCCGGAGTAGCGTCAGGTCGGACATTCAGTACTTC. As protein: CASRSSVRSDIQYF.

The chain employs TRBV5-4 and TRBJ2-1, with 9 bases fitting TRBD2. CDR1 SGHNT and CDR2 YYREEE come from the germline V gene (reference sequence). V lost 4 bases and J lost 0; bases outside the gene matches: 14. The CDR3 covers 19 residues. The CDR3 bases are TGTGCCAGCAGCCAAGCCACTAGCGGGTGGCCAAGCTCCTACAATGAGCAGTTCTTC. Its translation is CASSQATSGWPSSYNEQFF.

This clone was counted once. The rearrangement joins TRBV28 to TRBJ2-6; D is perhaps TRBD2 (7 bases). Germline V gene lookup returns CDR1 MDHEN and CDR2 SYDVKM. The CDR3 loop spans 17 amino acids. Trimming left V 5 bases short and J 0 bases short, with 14 bases between. For the CDR3, the DNA is TGTGCCAGCAGTGCGGGGGCTCTACTCTCTGGGGCCAACGTCCTGACTTTC. Its translation: CASSAGALLSGANVLTF.

V is TRBV19 and J is TRBJ2-1; 11 bases align to TRBD2. The trim removed 8 bases at V and 13 bases at J, leaving 7 bases unmatched. This CDR3 region has 12 residues. Germline assignment: CDR1 LNHDA and CDR2 SQIVND (reference sequence). In DNA form, the CDR3 reads TGTGCCAGTGGAGATAGCGGGAGGGTTCAGTTCTTC. Protein sequence: CASGDSGRVQFF.

V and J are TRBV11-2 and TRBJ1-4; D call uncertain. Per the germline V gene, CDR1 is SGHAT and CDR2 is FQNNGV. The length of the CDR3 is 15 residues. Trimming left V 5 bases short and J 0 bases short, with 10 bases between. The CDR3 bases are TGTGCCAGCAGCGCCGACGGCGCAACTAATGAAAAACTGTTTTTT. Translation gives CASSADGATNEKLFF.

The V and J genes are TRBV9 and TRBJ2-1; 9 nucleotides line up with TRBD1. Germline values: CDR1 SGDLS, CDR2 YYNGEE. The CDR3 extends over 15 amino acids. V lost 6 bases, J lost 1 base, and 5 bases stayed unmatched. Here the CDR3 reads CASTRGQGSYNEQFF. CDR3 DNA sequence: TGTGCCAGCACCCGGGGACAGGGTTCCTACAATGAGCAGTTCTTC.

CDR3 DNA sequence: TGTGCCAGCAGCTTAGCACTTGTAGATGAGCAGTTCTTC. Translated: CASSLALVDEQFF. V is TRBV7-8 and J is TRBJ2-1; no definite D call. Germline V gives CDR1 SGHVS, CDR2 FQNEAQ. CDR3 length: 13 amino acids. V lost 0 bases to trimming and J lost 8 bases, with 8 bases between them.

Comment on this clone: This sample includes further DNA sequences coding for the same CDR3. The chain combines TRBV19 with TRBJ2-3; D is undetermined. The CDR3 runs 14 residues. Germline V gene lookup returns CDR1 LNHDA and CDR2 SQIVND (reference sequence). V gave up 3 bases and J gave up 1 base, with 8 bases separating them. The CDR3 region is CASSIGGGTDTQYF. The CDR3 DNA reads as TGTGCCAGTAGTATTGGCGGCGGCACAGATACGCAGTATTTT.

The chain combines TRBV6-6 with TRBJ2-7, with a tentative D call TRBD2 (5 bases). V was pared by 6 bases and J by 3 bases, with 18 bases between. The germline CDR1 and CDR2 sequences are MNHNY and SVGAGI (reference sequence). This CDR3 spans 15 amino acids. CDR3 sequence: CASSRVDSGNYEQYF. In nucleotides, the CDR3 is TGTGCCAGCAGCCGAGTGGACTCGGGAAACTACGAGCAGTACTTC.

The chain links TRBV6-1 to TRBJ1-3, with D possibly being TRBD1 (5 bases). With 3 bases removed from V and 2 bases from J, the gap between germline ends came to 8 bases. The germline V gene encodes CDR1 MNHNS and CDR2 SASEGT. CDR3 size: 14 residues. CDR3 nucleotides: TGTGCCAGCAGTGATAGGGGAGCTGGAAACACCATATATTTT. Translating it yields CASSDRGAGNTIYF.

This rearrangement joins TRBV19 to TRBJ1-5; D is unclear. The length of the CDR3 is 14 residues. Germline-derived CDR1 and CDR2 are LNHDA and SQIVND (reference sequence). Deletions cut 7 bases from V and 7 bases from J, with 17 bases between. The CDR3 loop is CASTRSGGEQPQHF. The CDR3 bases are TGTGCCAGTACACGAAGCGGTGGGGAGCAGCCCCAGCATTTT.

This chain joins TRBV5-6 and TRBJ2-7, with D perhaps matching TRBD2 (6 bases). The CDR3 contains 16 residues. CDR1 is SGHDT, CDR2 YYEEEE, per germline. The germline V and J ends were trimmed by 5 bases and 3 bases, with 21 bases remaining between them. DNA of the CDR3: TGTGCCAGCAGTCCGATTGGGAAGGGAGGTGGCTACGAGCAGTACTTC. It encodes CASSPIGKGGGYEQYF.

This sequence joins TRBV6-5 and TRBJ2-7; maybe TRBD2 (6 bases). The germline V gene has CDR1 MNHEY and CDR2 SVGAGI. The CDR3 has 13 amino acids. Trimming cost V 7 bases and J 5 bases, with 15 bases left between them. The CDR3 sequence: CASNGGNRHEQYF. The DNA for the CDR3 is TGTGCCAGCAACGGCGGGAATCGCCACGAGCAGTACTTC.

CDR3: CASSPNREETQYF. Written as DNA, the CDR3 is TGTGCCAGCAGCCCCAACCGGGAGGAGACCCAGTACTTC. V is TRBV16 and J is TRBJ2-5, with D perhaps TRBD2 (6 bases). This CDR3 has 13 amino acids. V lost 4 bases to trimming and J lost 5 bases, with 11 bases between them. Germline CDR1 and CDR2: KGHSY and FQNENV.

J is TRBJ1-5 and V is TRBV28; D is undetermined. Germline-derived CDR1 and CDR2 are MDHEN and SYDVKM. Trimming stripped 5 bases from V and 1 base from J, with 12 bases between. This CDR3 has 15 residues. The DNA for the CDR3 is TGTGCCAGCAGTGCCGCGATGGGGAGCAATCAGCCCCAGCATTTT. It encodes CASSAAMGSNQPQHF.

There are a few counts of this clone. The V call is TRBV11-3, the J call TRBJ2-2; no clear D gene. Germline V gene sequence: CDR1 SGHNT, CDR2 YENEEA. Trimming removed 1 base at V and 6 bases at J, with 6 bases between. CDR3 length: 13 amino acids. DNA for the CDR3: TGTGCCAGCAGCTTAGGAGGCTCCGGGGAGCTGTTTTTT. It translates to CASSLGGSGELFF.

This chain joins TRBV18 and TRBJ2-7, with TRBD1 identical over 8 bases. The V gene's germline CDR1 is KGHSH and CDR2 LQKENI. This CDR3 has 14 residues. The V gene end was trimmed by 3 bases and the J gene end by 5 bases; junction bases not matched to a gene: 6. The CDR3 DNA follows: TGTGCCAGCTCACCGTCACAGGGGGACCACGAGCAGTACTTC. It specifies CASSPSQGDHEQYF.

V usage is TRBV7-9 and J usage is TRBJ1-3; D call uncertain. In germline, CDR1 is SEHNR, CDR2 FQNEAQ (reference sequence). Trimming took off 5 bases at V and 0 bases at J, with 5 bases between the two ends. This CDR3 contains 13 residues. The CDR3 here is CASSLPSGNTIYF. For the CDR3, the DNA is TGTGCCAGCAGCCTGCCCTCTGGAAACACCATATATTTT.

The chain has TRBV6-4 and TRBJ1-2; D not resolved. CDR3 size: 13 residues. V dropped 2 bases and J dropped 0 bases, with 4 bases sitting between them. Germline V lookup: CDR1 MRHNA, CDR2 SNTAGT. CDR3 in DNA: TGTGCCAGCAGTGACAGACCTAACTATGGCTACACCTTC. This gives the protein CASSDRPNYGYTF.

This clone was observed a single time. J is TRBJ2-7 and V is TRBV5-8; 10 bases fit TRBD1. CDR1 is SGHTS, CDR2 YDEGEE, per germline. The CDR3 is made up of 19 amino acids. J was trimmed by 2 bases and V by 1 base; bases with no gene match: 15. In DNA form, the CDR3 reads TGTGCCAGCAGCTTGTTCCTAAGTGTCGGGACAGGGGCGACCTACGAGCAGTACTTC. This sequence encodes CASSLFLSVGTGATYEQYF.

This clone was observed once. V and J are TRBV5-1 and TRBJ2-7; a possible D gene is TRBD1 (5 bases). Germline V lookup: CDR1 SGHRS, CDR2 YFSETQ. The length of the CDR3 is 16 residues. Trimming took off 2 bases at V and 3 bases at J, with 18 bases between the two ends. The chain's CDR3 is CASSLKSPPGFYEQYF. In DNA, the CDR3 is TGCGCCAGCAGCTTAAAATCCCCCCCAGGGTTCTACGAGCAGTACTTC.

The genes are TRBV6-6 and TRBJ1-4; D may be TRBD1 (5 bases). In germline, CDR1 is MNHNY, CDR2 SVGAGI (reference sequence). The ends were cut back, 0 bases at V and 8 bases at J, with 13 bases in the middle. The CDR3 has 15 amino acids. The CDR3 sequence: CASSYSSGTKEKLFF. The CDR3 bases are TGTGCCAGCAGTTACTCGAGCGGGACCAAGGAAAAACTGTTTTTT.

The rearrangement links TRBV6-5 to TRBJ1-1; D perhaps matches TRBD1 (6 bases). Trimming left V 9 bases short and J 2 bases short, with 13 bases between. The CDR3 loop spans 13 amino acids. The germline CDR1 and CDR2 sequences are MNHEY and SVGAGI. The chain's CDR3 is CASSQGPNTEAFF. CDR3 nucleotides: TGTGCCAGTTCTCAGGGGCCCAACACTGAAGCTTTCTTT.